Following are 2 T cell receptor beta chains from one sample sequenced in a study of T cell responses to AZD1222 COVID-19 vaccine (dated by TCRdb to about 2021). Libraries were prepared through the immunoSEQ multiplex PCR assay. TCRdb re-hosts the immuneACCESS table, in-frame sequences only. Its copies lack some clones; in the studies checked, an unresolved V gene accounts for under half of them, and the cause for the rest is not known. The sample has some 190,000 clones on record, around 90% of them singletons. The top ten constitute around 2% of the sample. The time point label, as the study defines it: about 28 days (+/-7) after the second vaccine dose. The source material was peripheral blood, sampled 28 days after the second AZD1222 dose. Receptors were obtained from an adult who received the AZD1222 COVID-19 vaccine.

The gene calls are TRBV23-1 and TRBJ1-3; TRBD1 matches at 7 bases. TRBV23-1 is reported as an ORF; its role is uncertain. J gave up 7 bases and V 4 bases, and 7 bases lay outside the gene matches. This CDR3 contains 14 residues. DNA for the CDR3: TGCGCCAGCAGTCGACACCGACAGGGCAACACCATATATTTT. Its translation is CASSRHRQGNTIYF.

J is TRBJ1-2 and V is TRBV6-5; D remains unclear. The V end lost 4 bases, the J end lost 7 bases, and 13 bases lay between the germline ends. Germline-derived CDR1 and CDR2 are MNHEY and SVGAGI. CDR3 length: 13 amino acids. CDR3 coding DNA: TGTGCCAGCAGTTTTTTGGTGGATGGTGGCTACACCTTC. It specifies CASSFLVDGGYTF.